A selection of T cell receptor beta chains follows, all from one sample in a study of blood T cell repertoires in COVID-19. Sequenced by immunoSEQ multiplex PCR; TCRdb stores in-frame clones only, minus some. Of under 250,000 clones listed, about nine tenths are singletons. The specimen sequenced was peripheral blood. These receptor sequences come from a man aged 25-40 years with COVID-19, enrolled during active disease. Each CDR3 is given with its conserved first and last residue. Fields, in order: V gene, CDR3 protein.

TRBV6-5 CASSQDSYYGYTF
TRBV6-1 CASSEVTGNTIYF
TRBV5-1 CASRLAGSSYNEQFF
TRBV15 CATSRQFSGNTIYF
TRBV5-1 CASSWGTGGFGTNEKLFF
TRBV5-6 CASSPDRATEQYF
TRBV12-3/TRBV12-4 CALQSSGNTIYF
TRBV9 CASSKRGGNYGYTF
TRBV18 CASSQQGLGAHGYTF
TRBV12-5 CASGIPTGGYTEAFF
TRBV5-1 CASSFVSILTDTQYF
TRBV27 CASSLRAGDWYYNEQFF
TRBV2 CASRMAANTEAFF
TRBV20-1 CSASGGGSVGNQPQHF
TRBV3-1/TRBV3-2 CASSQVQGAGNTIYF
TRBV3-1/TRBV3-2 CASGGGSQETQYF
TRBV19 CASSILPQGKRGPNTGELFF
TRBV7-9 CASSLTLGQVYGYTF
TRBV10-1 CASSESGREIFGELFF
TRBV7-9 CASSPTTVTSNQPQHF
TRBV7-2 CASSPSMSGADTQYF
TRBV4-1 CASSPTYSYSSFISGNTIYF
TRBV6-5 CASHDEGVLTEAFF
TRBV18 CASSGQDSSNQPQHF
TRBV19 CASSMGRGREKLFF